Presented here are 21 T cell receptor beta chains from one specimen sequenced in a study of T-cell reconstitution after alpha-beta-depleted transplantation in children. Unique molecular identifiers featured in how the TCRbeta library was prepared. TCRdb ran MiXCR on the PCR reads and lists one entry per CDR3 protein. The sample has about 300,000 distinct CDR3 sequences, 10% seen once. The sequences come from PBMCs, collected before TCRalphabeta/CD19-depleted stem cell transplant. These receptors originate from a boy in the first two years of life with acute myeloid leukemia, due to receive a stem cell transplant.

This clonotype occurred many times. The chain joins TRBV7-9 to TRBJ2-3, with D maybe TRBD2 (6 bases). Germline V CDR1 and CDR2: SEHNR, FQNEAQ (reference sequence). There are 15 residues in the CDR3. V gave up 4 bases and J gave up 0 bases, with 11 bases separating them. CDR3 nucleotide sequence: TGTGCCAGCAGCTCCCTGGGAGGAAGCACAGATACGCAGTATTTT. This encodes CASSSLGGSTDTQYF.

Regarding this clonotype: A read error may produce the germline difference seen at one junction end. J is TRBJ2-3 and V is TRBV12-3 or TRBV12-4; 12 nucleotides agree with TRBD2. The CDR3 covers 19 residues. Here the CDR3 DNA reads TGTACCAGCAGCCGGACTAGCGGGATCACCGGCCCCCACACAGATACGCAGTATTTT. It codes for CTSSRTSGITGPHTDTQYF.

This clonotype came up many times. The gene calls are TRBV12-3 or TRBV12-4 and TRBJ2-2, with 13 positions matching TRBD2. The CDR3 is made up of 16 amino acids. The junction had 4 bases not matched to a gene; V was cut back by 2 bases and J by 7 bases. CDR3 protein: CASSLTSGRADGELFF. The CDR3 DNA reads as TGTGCCAGCAGTTTAACTAGCGGGAGGGCCGACGGGGAGCTGTTTTTT.

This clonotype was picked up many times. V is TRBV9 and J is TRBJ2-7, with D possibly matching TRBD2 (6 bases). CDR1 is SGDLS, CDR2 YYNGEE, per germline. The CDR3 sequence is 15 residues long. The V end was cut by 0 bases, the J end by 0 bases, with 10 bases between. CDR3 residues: CASSVDAGFSYEQYF. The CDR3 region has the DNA TGTGCCAGCAGCGTAGACGCGGGGTTCTCCTACGAGCAGTACTTC. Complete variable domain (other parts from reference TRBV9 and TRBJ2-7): DSGVTQTPKHLITATGQRVTLRCSPRSGDLSVYWYQQSLDQGLQFLIQYYNGEERAKGNILERFSAQQFPDLHSELNLSSLELGDSALYFCASSVDAGFSYEQYFGPGTRLTVT.

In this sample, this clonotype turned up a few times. CDR3 in amino acids: CASSSRQSNTGELFF. As DNA, the CDR3 is TGTGCCAGCAGCTCGAGACAGTCGAACACCGGGGAGCTGTTTTTT. The V and J genes are TRBV14 and TRBJ2-2, with a weak D call TRBD1 (5 bases). The CDR3 contains 15 residues. Trimming left V 5 bases short and J 0 bases short, with 10 bases between. The V gene's germline CDR1 is SGHDN and CDR2 FVKESK.

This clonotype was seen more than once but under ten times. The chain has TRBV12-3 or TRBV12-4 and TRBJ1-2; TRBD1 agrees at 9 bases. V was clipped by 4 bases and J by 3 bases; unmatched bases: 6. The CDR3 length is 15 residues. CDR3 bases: TGTGCCAGCAGTTCCACAGGGGGCGCGCACTATGGCTACACCTTC. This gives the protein CASSSTGGAHYGYTF.

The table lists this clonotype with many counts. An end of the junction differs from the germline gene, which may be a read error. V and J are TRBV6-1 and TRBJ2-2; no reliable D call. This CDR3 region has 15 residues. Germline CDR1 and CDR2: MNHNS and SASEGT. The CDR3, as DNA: TGTGCCAGCAGTGAAGCCTTTATGAACCCCGGGGAGCTGTTTTTT. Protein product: CASSEAFMNPGELFF.

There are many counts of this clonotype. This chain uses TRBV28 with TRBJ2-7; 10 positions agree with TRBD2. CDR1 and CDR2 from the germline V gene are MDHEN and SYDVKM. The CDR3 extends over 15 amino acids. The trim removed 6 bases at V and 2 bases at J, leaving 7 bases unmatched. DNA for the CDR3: TGTGCCAGCAGGCCCGCACTAGCGGGGACCTACGAGCAGTACTTC. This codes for CASRPALAGTYEQYF.

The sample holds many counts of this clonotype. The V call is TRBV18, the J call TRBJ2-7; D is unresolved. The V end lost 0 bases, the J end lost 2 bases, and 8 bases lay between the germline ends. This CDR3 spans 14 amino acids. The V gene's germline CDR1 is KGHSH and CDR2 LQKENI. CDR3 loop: CASSPPRGPYEQYF. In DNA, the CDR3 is TGTGCCAGCTCACCACCGCGTGGCCCCTACGAGCAGTACTTC.

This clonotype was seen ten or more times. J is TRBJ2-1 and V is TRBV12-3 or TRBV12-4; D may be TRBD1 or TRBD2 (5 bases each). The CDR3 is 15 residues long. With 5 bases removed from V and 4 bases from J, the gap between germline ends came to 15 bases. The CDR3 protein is CASSRRDRAYNEQFF. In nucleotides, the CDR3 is TGTGCCAGCAGTCGCCGGGACCGGGCATACAATGAGCAGTTCTTC.

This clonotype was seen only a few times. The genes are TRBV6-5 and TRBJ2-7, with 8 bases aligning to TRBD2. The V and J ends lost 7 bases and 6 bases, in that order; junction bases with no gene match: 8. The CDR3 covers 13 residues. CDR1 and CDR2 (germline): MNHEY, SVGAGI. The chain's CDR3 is CASIISGIGEQYF. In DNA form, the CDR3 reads TGTGCCAGCATTATTAGCGGGATAGGCGAGCAGTACTTC.

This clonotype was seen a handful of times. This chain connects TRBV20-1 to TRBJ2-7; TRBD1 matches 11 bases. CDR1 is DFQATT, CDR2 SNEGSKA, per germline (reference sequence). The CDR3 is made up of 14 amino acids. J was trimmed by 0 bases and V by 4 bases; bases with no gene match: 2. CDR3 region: CSATGTGGSYEQYF. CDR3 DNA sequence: TGCAGTGCTACCGGGACAGGGGGCTCCTACGAGCAGTACTTC.

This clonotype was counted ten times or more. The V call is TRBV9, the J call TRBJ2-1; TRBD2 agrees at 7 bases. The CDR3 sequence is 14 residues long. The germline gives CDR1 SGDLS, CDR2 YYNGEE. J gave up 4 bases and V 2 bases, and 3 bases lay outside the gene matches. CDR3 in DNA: TGTGCCAGCAGCGTGGCTAGCGGTTACAATGAGCAGTTCTTC. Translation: CASSVASGYNEQFF.

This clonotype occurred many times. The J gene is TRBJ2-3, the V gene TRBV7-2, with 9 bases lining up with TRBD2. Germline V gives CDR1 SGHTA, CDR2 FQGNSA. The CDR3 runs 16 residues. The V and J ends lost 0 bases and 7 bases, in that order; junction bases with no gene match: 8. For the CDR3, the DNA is TGTGCCAGCAGCTTAGCGGGGTCGCGGGAGGGATATACGCAGTATTTT. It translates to CASSLAGSREGYTQYF.

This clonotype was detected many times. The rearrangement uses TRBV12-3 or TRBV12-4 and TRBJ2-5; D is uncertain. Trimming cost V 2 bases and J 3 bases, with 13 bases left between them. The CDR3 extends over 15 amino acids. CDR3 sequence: CASSLSGRPKETQYF. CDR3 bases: TGTGCCAGCAGTTTAAGTGGACGGCCAAAAGAGACCCAGTACTTC.

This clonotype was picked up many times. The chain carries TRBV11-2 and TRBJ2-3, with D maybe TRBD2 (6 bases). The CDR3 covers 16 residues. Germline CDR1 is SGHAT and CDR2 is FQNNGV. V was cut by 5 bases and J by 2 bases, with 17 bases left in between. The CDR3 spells CASSAGIGGATDTQYF. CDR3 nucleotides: TGTGCCAGCAGCGCCGGGATCGGGGGTGCCACAGATACGCAGTATTTT. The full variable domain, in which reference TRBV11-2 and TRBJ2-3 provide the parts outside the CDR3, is EAGVAQSPRYKIIEKRQSVAFWCNPISGHATLYWYQQILGQGPKLLIQFQNNGVVDDSQLPKDRFSAERLKGVDSTLKIQPAKLEDSAVYLCASSAGIGGATDTQYFGPGTRLTVL.

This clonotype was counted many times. CDR3 coding DNA: TGTGCCAGCCGACAGGTACCGAACACCGGGGAGCTGTTTTTT. Translated, it gives CASRQVPNTGELFF. The chain employs TRBV6-5 and TRBJ2-2; perhaps TRBD1 as D (6 bases). The CDR3 is 14 amino acids. Germline CDR1 is MNHEY and CDR2 is SVGAGI. Trimming left V 8 bases short and J 0 bases short, with 10 bases between.

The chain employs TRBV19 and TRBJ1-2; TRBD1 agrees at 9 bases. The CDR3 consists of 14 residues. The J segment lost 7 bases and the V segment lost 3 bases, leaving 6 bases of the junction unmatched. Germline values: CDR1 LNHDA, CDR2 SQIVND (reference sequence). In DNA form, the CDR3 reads TGTGCCAGTAGTATTGACAGGGGGTCAGCTGGCTACACCTTC. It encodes CASSIDRGSAGYTF.

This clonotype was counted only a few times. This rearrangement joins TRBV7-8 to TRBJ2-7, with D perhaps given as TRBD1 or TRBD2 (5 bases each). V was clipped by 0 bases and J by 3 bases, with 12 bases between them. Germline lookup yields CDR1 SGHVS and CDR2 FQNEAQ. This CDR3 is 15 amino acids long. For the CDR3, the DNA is TGTGCCAGCAGCTTAGCGCCGGGACGGAGCTACGAGCAGTACTTC. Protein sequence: CASSLAPGRSYEQYF.

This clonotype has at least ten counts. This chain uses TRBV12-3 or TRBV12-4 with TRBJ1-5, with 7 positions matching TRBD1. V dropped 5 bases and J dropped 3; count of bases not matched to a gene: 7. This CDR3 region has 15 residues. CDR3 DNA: TGTGCCAGCAGTCCCAACAGGGGCCTCAATCAGCCCCAGCATTTT. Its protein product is CASSPNRGLNQPQHF.

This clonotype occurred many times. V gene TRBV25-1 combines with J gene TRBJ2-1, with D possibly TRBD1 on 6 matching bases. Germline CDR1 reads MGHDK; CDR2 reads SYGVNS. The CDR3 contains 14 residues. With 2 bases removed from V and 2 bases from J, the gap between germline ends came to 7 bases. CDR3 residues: CASSEPGAYNEQFF. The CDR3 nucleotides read TGTGCCAGCAGTGAACCAGGGGCCTACAATGAGCAGTTCTTC.